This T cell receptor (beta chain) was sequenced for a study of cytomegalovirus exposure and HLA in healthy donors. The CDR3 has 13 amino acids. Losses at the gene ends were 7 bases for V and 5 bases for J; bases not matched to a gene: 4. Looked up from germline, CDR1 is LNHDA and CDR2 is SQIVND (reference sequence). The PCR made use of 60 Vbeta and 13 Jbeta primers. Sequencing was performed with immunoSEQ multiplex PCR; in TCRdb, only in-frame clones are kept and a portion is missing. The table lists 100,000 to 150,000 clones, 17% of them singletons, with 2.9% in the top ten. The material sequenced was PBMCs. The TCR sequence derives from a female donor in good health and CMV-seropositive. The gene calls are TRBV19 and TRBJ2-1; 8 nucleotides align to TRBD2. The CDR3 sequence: CASNQREHNEQFF. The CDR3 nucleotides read TGTGCCAGTAACCAGCGGGAGCACAATGAGCAGTTCTTC. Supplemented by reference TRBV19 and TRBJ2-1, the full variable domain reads DGGITQSPKYLFRKEGQNVTLSCEQNLNHDAMYWYRQDPGQGLRLIYYSQIVNDFQKGDIAEGYSVSREKKESFPLTVTSAQKNPTAFYLCASNQREHNEQFFGPGTRLTVL.